Given below is one TCR beta chain in context. Its antigen is unknown. CDR3 size: 17 residues. The ends were cut back, 4 bases at V and 7 bases at J, with 23 bases in the middle. Germline V gene lookup returns CDR1 LGHNT and CDR2 FRNRAP. This sample is part of a study of cytomegalovirus exposure and HLA in healthy donors. Whole-study results and caveats: The tendency of first-cohort TCR clusters to co-occur in the roughly 120 validation repertoires was identified by a subsequent analysis. The dataset shows that most TCR sequences were rare, while some public TCRs occurred in many donors. According to reports, the classifier identified cytomegalovirus status with high specificity and sensitivity.

Libraries were prepared by immunoSEQ multiplex PCR; TCRdb keeps only in-frame clonotypes and omits some of them. The sample shows about 190,000 clones, 84% of them seen only once. The material sequenced was PBMCs. The V call is TRBV12-5, the J call TRBJ2-1; TRBD1 might be the D (5 bases). The receptor was derived from a man between 18 and 35 years old in good health and CMV-seropositive. The CDR3 is CASGYTRGQGLSNEQFF. CDR3 in DNA: TGTGCTAGTGGTTATACTCGCGGTCAGGGCCTTTCGAATGAGCAGTTCTTC.